This is a list of T cell receptor beta chains from one sample in a study of T cell responses to AZD1222 COVID-19 vaccine. Sequencing was performed with immunoSEQ multiplex PCR; in TCRdb, only in-frame clones are kept and a portion is missing. The sample consists of some 170,000 clones, roughly 91% of them appearing once. The sample was peripheral blood, taken on day 0 of AZD1222 vaccination. All receptors come from an adult in good health. The CDR3 runs from the conserved cysteine through the conserved F or W. Each record gives: clone size, J gene, D gene, V gene, CDR3 DNA, CDR3 protein. A D gene is named only where the DNA matches it firmly. Clone size is shown for a subset of rows, as once, few, many or a class of expanded clone.

clone_size: -
j_call: TRBJ1-1
d_call: -
v_call: TRBV16
cdr3_nt: TGTGCCAGCAGGATAGCAGATTACACTGAAGCTTTCTTT
cdr3_aa: CASRIADYTEAFF

clone_size: once
j_call: TRBJ1-1
d_call: -
v_call: TRBV5-1
cdr3_nt: TGCGCCAGCAGCCCCCTGGGAGGGGGGACCAACACTGAAGCTTTCTTT
cdr3_aa: CASSPLGGGTNTEAFF

clone_size: -
j_call: TRBJ1-1
d_call: TRBD1
v_call: TRBV6-2/TRBV6-3
cdr3_nt: TGTGCCAGCAGTTACTCGAGACAGGGGCCTGAAGCTTTCTTT
cdr3_aa: CASSYSRQGPEAFF

clone_size: -
j_call: TRBJ2-6
d_call: -
v_call: TRBV30
cdr3_nt: TGTGCCTGGAGTGTAAGTGGGGCCAACGTCCTGACTTTC
cdr3_aa: CAWSVSGANVLTF

clone_size: -
j_call: TRBJ1-2
d_call: TRBD1
v_call: TRBV9
cdr3_nt: TGTGCCAGCAGCGGCGGACAGGGGGCTGGCTACACCTTC
cdr3_aa: CASSGGQGAGYTF

clone_size: -
j_call: TRBJ2-3
d_call: -
v_call: TRBV27
cdr3_nt: TGTGCCAGCAGTTTAGAGGGGGGACCTTCGGGTACGCAGTATTTT
cdr3_aa: CASSLEGGPSGTQYF

clone_size: -
j_call: TRBJ2-5
d_call: TRBD1
v_call: TRBV6-5
cdr3_nt: TGTGCCAGCAGGAGCAGGGGGCGGAAAGAGACCCAGTACTTC
cdr3_aa: CASRSRGRKETQYF

clone_size: -
j_call: TRBJ1-5
d_call: TRBD1
v_call: TRBV3-1/TRBV3-2
cdr3_nt: TGTGCCAGCAGCCAGGGGACAGGGTGGCAGCCCCAGCATTTT
cdr3_aa: CASSQGTGWQPQHF

clone_size: -
j_call: TRBJ1-5
d_call: -
v_call: TRBV2
cdr3_nt: TGTGCCAGCAGTGAATGGCCCGAGAATCAGCCCCAGCATTTT
cdr3_aa: CASSEWPENQPQHF

clone_size: -
j_call: TRBJ2-1
d_call: -
v_call: TRBV7-2
cdr3_nt: TGTGCCAGCAGCTTAGCAGGGACACTTGAGCAGTTCTTC
cdr3_aa: CASSLAGTLEQFF

clone_size: -
j_call: TRBJ1-2
d_call: -
v_call: TRBV5-4
cdr3_nt: TGTGCCAGCAGCTCAACCTCACAGGGATACGGCTACACCTTC
cdr3_aa: CASSSTSQGYGYTF

clone_size: -
j_call: TRBJ1-6
d_call: -
v_call: TRBV28
cdr3_nt: TGTGCCAGCAGTAGCACAGGGATCAGTATGTTTTCACCCCTCCACTTT
cdr3_aa: CASSSTGISMFSPLHF

clone_size: -
j_call: TRBJ2-1
d_call: TRBD2
v_call: TRBV7-9
cdr3_nt: TGTGCCAGCAGCTTGCGCGGGAGGGCCTACAATGAGCAGTTCTTC
cdr3_aa: CASSLRGRAYNEQFF

clone_size: -
j_call: TRBJ2-3
d_call: TRBD2
v_call: TRBV3-1/TRBV3-2
cdr3_nt: TGTGCCAGCAGCCAAGGATCAGCGGGAGCAGATACGCAGTATTTT
cdr3_aa: CASSQGSAGADTQYF

clone_size: -
j_call: TRBJ2-2
d_call: -
v_call: TRBV30
cdr3_nt: TGTGCCCTTCGAAGCGGGGAGCTGTTTTTT
cdr3_aa: CALRSGELFF

clone_size: once
j_call: TRBJ1-4
d_call: -
v_call: TRBV19
cdr3_nt: TGTGCCAGTAGCCCAGAGGGACCCCCAGGGGAAAAACTGTTTTTT
cdr3_aa: CASSPEGPPGEKLFF

clone_size: once
j_call: TRBJ2-5
d_call: TRBD1
v_call: TRBV19
cdr3_nt: TGTGCCAGTAGTATAGGGGACAGGGATCAAGAGACCCAGTACTTC
cdr3_aa: CASSIGDRDQETQYF

clone_size: -
j_call: TRBJ2-3
d_call: -
v_call: TRBV11-3
cdr3_nt: TGTGCCAGCAGCTTTTTTCAGGGAGGCACAGATACGCAGTATTTT
cdr3_aa: CASSFFQGGTDTQYF

clone_size: once
j_call: TRBJ2-3
d_call: TRBD2
v_call: TRBV5-1
cdr3_nt: TGCGCCAGCAGCCCGCGGACTAGCGGGGGCCTCACAGATACGCAGTATTTT
cdr3_aa: CASSPRTSGGLTDTQYF

clone_size: -
j_call: TRBJ2-7
d_call: -
v_call: TRBV7-6
cdr3_nt: TGTGCCAGCAGCCGGACGGTCTTTGGGGAGCAGTACTTC
cdr3_aa: CASSRTVFGEQYF

clone_size: -
j_call: TRBJ1-4
d_call: TRBD1
v_call: TRBV19
cdr3_nt: TGTGCCAGTATGGGCCAGGGGGTCGGTGAAAAACTGTTTTTT
cdr3_aa: CASMGQGVGEKLFF

clone_size: -
j_call: TRBJ1-1
d_call: -
v_call: TRBV2
cdr3_nt: TGTGCCAGCAGTGAGGTCCAAAAAGCTTTCTTT
cdr3_aa: CASSEVQKAFF

clone_size: once
j_call: TRBJ2-3
d_call: -
v_call: TRBV5-1
cdr3_nt: TGCGCCAGCAGCTTAACAGGGTCCAAAAGCACAGATACGCAGTATTTT
cdr3_aa: CASSLTGSKSTDTQYF

clone_size: -
j_call: TRBJ1-5
d_call: -
v_call: TRBV12-3/TRBV12-4
cdr3_nt: TGTGCCAGCAGTTCCTTCGGGGGGCCCCAGCATTTT
cdr3_aa: CASSSFGGPQHF

clone_size: -
j_call: TRBJ2-1
d_call: TRBD2
v_call: TRBV5-5
cdr3_nt: TGTGCCAGCAGCTTGGAAGCGGGGAGCTCCTACAATGAGCAGTTCTTC
cdr3_aa: CASSLEAGSSYNEQFF

clone_size: -
j_call: TRBJ2-5
d_call: -
v_call: TRBV11-3
cdr3_nt: TGTGCCAGCAGCTTGCGGCAGGGAGAGACCCAGTACTTC
cdr3_aa: CASSLRQGETQYF

clone_size: -
j_call: TRBJ2-3
d_call: -
v_call: TRBV6-6
cdr3_nt: TGTGCCAGCAGCCGCCTTGTGAGCAACACAGATACGCAGTATTTT
cdr3_aa: CASSRLVSNTDTQYF

clone_size: -
j_call: TRBJ2-5
d_call: -
v_call: TRBV19
cdr3_nt: TGTGCCAGTGGGCAAAAATCGGGGGAGACCCAGTACTTC
cdr3_aa: CASGQKSGETQYF

clone_size: -
j_call: TRBJ1-4
d_call: TRBD1
v_call: TRBV6-5
cdr3_nt: TGTGCCAGCAGTTACTCCCGGACAGGCTGGGAAAAACTGTTTTTT
cdr3_aa: CASSYSRTGWEKLFF

clone_size: -
j_call: TRBJ1-5
d_call: -
v_call: TRBV10-1
cdr3_nt: TGCGCCAGCAGCCATAGCAATCAGCCCCAGCATTTT
cdr3_aa: CASSHSNQPQHF